This record looks at one T cell receptor beta chain sequence and its context. Its antigen is unidentified. TCRdb's table, derived via immunoSEQ multiplex PCR, lists solely in-frame clones and lacks some. The table shows 25,000 to 40,000 clones, with around four fifths occurring only once. The ends were cut back, 0 bases at V and 9 bases at J, with 14 bases in the middle. CDR3 size: 14 residues. Looked up from germline, CDR1 is LNHNV and CDR2 is YYDKDF (reference sequence). These data are taken from a study of neoadjuvant anti-PD-1 for oral cavity cancer. About the research overall: Patients mostly received three to four biweekly nivolumab doses at 3 mg/kg before surgery. Patients without progression got a fourth dose around day 43. Study-level points and caveats: After neoadjuvant nivolumab, PBMC T cell clonality was significantly higher in non-responders than responders. Each response group had just three patients in TCR analyses.

Sample time point: after neoadjuvant nivolumab, at surgical resection. V usage is TRBV15 and J usage is TRBJ1-2; no reliable D call. The receptor comes from a person between 35 and 79 years old with oral cavity squamous cell carcinoma. This specimen consisted of PBMCs, obtained after nivolumab (anti-PD-1) treatment. The CDR3 spells CATSRDHRGESYTF. In DNA form, the CDR3 reads TGTGCCACCAGCAGAGATCACCGTGGGGAGAGCTACACCTTC.